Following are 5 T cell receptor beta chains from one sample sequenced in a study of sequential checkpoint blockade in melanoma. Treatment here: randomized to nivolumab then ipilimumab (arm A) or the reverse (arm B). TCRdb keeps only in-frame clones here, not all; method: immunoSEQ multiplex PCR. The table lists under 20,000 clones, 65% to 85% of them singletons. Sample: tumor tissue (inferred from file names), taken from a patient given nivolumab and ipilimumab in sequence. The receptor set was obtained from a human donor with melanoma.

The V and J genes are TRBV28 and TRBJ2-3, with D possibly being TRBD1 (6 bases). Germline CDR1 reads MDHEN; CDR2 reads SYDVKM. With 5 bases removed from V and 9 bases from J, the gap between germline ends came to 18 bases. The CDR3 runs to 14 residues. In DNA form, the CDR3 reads TGTGCCAGCAGTCAATCACAGGGCACGGGGACGCAGTATTTT. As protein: CASSQSQGTGTQYF. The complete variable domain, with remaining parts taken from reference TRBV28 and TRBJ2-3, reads DVKVTQSSRYLVKRTGEKVFLECVQDMDHENMFWYRQDPGLGLRLIYFSYDVKMKEKGDIPEGYSVSREKKERFSLILESASTNQTSMYLCASSQSQGTGTQYFGPGTRLTVL.

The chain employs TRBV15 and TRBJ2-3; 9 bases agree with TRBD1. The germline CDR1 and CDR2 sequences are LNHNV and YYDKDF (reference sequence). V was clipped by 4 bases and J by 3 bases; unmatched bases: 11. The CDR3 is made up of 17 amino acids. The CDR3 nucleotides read TGTGCCACCAGCACAGACTGGGGGGACAGGGATACAGATACGCAGTATTTT. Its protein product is CATSTDWGDRDTDTQYF.

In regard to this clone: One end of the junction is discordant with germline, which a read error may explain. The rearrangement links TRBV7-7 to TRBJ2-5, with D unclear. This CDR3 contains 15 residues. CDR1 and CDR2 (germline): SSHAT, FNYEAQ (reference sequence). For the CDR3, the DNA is TGTGCCAGCAGGTTAGCAGCCCTAGGGCAAGAGACCCAGTACTTC. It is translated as CASRLAALGQETQYF.

The CDR3 loop reads CATSRVRGSNQPQHF. CDR3 in DNA: TGTGCCACCAGCAGAGTAAGGGGCAGCAATCAGCCCCAGCATTTT. This chain uses TRBV15 with TRBJ1-5; tentative D call: TRBD1 (5 bases). V was cut by 1 base and J by 1 base, with 8 bases left in between. The CDR3 is 15 residues long. The germline gives CDR1 LNHNV, CDR2 YYDKDF (reference sequence).

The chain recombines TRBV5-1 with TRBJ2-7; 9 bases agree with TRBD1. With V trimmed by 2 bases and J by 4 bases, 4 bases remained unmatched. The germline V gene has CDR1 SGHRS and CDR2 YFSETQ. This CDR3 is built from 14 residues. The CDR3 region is CASSFGTGYYEQYF. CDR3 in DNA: TGCGCCAGCAGCTTCGGGACAGGGTATTACGAGCAGTACTTC.